The entry below gives a single TCR beta chain sequence along with its context. This record comes from a study of OX40 agonist ivuxolimab in advanced cancers. Here immunoSEQ multiplex PCR was the method, and the copy in TCRdb shows in-frame clones only, minus some. The sample gives roughly 80,000 clones, over 90% of which show up once; 0.55% to 0.7% is in the top ten. The V and J ends lost 5 bases and 0 bases, in that order; junction bases with no gene match: 3. The CDR3 runs to 14 residues. CDR1 is MNHEY and CDR2 is SVGAGI in the germline V gene. The material sequenced was CD4+ or CD8+ T cells sorted from blood, taken in a trial of the OX40 agonist ivuxolimab. This rearrangement joins TRBV6-5 to TRBJ1-2, with TRBD1 identical over 7 bases. The receptor was isolated from an adult with an advanced solid tumor such as melanoma, head and neck, liver or kidney cancer. The CDR3 region is CASSVGTANYGYTF. The CDR3 nucleotides read TGTGCCAGCAGTGTGGGGACAGCTAACTATGGCTACACCTTC.